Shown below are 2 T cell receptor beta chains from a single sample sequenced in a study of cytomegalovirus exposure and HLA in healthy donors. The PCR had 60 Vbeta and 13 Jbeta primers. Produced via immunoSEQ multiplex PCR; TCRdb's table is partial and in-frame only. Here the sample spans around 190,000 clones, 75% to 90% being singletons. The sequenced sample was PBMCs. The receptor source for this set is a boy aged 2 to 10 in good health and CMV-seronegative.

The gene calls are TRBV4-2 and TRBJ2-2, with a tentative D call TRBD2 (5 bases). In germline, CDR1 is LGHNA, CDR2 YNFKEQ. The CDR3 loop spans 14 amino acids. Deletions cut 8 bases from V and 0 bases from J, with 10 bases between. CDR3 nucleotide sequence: TGTGCCAGCGGAGGATCAGCGAACACCGGGGAGCTGTTTTTT. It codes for CASGGSANTGELFF.

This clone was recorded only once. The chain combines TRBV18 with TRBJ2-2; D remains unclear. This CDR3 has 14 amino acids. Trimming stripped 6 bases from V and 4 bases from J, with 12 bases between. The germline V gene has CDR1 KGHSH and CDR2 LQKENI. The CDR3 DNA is TGTGCCAGCTCTCAAGCTTCCCCCACCGGGGAGCTGTTTTTT. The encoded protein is CASSQASPTGELFF.